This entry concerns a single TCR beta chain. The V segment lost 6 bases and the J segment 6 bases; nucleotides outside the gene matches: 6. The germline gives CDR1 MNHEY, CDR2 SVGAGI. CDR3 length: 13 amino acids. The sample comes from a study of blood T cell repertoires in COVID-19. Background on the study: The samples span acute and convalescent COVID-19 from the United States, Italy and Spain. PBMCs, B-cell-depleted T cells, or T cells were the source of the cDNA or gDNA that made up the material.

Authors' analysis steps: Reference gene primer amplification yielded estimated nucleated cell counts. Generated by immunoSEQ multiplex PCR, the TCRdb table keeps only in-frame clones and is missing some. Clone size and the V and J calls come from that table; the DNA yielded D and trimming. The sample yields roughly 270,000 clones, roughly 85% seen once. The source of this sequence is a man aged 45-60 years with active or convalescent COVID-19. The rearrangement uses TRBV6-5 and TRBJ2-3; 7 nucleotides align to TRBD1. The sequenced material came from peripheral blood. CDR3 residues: CASSALRGDTQYF. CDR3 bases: TGTGCCAGCAGCGCCCTCAGGGGGGATACGCAGTATTTT.